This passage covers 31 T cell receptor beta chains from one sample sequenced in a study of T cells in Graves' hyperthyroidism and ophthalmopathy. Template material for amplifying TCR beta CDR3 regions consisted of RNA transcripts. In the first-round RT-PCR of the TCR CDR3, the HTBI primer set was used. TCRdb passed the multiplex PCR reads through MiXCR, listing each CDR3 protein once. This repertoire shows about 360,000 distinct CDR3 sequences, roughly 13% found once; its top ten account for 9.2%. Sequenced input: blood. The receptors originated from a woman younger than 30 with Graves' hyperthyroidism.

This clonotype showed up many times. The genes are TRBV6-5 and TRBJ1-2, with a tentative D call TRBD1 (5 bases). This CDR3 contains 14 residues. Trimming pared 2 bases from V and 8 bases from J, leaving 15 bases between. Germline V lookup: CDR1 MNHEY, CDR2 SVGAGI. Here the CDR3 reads CASSYDSPSVGYTF. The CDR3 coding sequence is TGTGCCAGCAGTTACGACAGCCCTTCGGTGGGCTACACCTTC.

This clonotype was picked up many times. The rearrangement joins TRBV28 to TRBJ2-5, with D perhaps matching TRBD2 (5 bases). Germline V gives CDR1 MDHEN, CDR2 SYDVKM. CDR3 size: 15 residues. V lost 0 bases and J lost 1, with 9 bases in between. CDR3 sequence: CASSLWGGRQETQYF. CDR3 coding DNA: TGTGCCAGCAGTTTATGGGGCGGGCGCCAAGAGACCCAGTACTTC.

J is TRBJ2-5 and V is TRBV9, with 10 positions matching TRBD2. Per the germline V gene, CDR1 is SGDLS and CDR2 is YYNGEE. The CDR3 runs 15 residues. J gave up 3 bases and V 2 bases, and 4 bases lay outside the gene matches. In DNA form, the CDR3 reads TGTGCCAGCAGCGTTTTAGCGGGGGGCGAAGAGACCCAGTACTTC. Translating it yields CASSVLAGGEETQYF.

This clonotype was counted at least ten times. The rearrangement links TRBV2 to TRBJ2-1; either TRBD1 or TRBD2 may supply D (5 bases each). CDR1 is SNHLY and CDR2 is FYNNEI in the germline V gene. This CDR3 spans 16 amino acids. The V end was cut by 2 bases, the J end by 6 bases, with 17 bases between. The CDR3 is CASSERGGRTPNEQFF. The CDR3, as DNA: TGTGCCAGCAGTGAAAGGGGCGGGCGGACCCCCAATGAGCAGTTCTTC.

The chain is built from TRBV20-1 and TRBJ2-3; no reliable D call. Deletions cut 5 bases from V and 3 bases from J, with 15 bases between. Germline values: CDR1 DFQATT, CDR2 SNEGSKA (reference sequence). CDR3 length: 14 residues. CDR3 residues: CSAPHLTETDTQYF. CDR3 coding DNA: TGCAGTGCTCCCCACCTAACAGAGACAGATACGCAGTATTTT.

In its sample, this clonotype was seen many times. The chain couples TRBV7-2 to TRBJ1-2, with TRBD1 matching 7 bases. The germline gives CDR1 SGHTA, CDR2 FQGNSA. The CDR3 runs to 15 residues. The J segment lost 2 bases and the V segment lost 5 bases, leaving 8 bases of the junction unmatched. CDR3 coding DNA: TGTGCCAGCAGCCCGCGACAGGGAACAAACTATGGCTACACCTTC. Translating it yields CASSPRQGTNYGYTF.

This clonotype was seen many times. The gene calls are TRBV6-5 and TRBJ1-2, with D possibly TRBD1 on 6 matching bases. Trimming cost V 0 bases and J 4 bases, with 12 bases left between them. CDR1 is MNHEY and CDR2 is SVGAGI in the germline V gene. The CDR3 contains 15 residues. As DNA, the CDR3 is TGTGCCAGCAGTTACTCAGGGACACCCCCCTATGGCTACACCTTC. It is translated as CASSYSGTPPYGYTF.

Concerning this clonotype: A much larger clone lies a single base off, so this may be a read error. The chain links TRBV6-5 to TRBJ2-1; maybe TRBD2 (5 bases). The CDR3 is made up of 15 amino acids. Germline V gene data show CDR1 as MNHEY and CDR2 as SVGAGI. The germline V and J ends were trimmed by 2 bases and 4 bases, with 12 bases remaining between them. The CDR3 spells CASSYPPSGYNEQFF. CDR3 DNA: TGTGCCAGCAGTTACCCGCCCTCGGGATACAATGAGCAGTTCTTC.

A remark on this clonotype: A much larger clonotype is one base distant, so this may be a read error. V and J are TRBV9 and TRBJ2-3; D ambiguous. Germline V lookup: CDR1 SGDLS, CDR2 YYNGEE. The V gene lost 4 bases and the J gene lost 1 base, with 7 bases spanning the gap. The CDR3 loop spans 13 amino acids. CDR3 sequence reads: CASSIDRTDTQYF. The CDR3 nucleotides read TGTGCCAGCAGCATAGACCGCACAGATACGCAGTATTTT.

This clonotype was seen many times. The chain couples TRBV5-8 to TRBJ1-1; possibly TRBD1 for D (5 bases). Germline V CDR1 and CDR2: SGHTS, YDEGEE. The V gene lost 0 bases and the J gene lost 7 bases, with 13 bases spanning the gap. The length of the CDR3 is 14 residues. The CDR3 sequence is CASSLGQGPYEAFF. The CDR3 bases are TGTGCCAGCAGCTTGGGGCAGGGTCCGTATGAAGCTTTCTTT. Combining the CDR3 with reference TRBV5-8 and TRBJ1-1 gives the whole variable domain EAGVTQSPTHLIKTRGQQATLRCSPISGHTSVYWYQQALGLGLQFLLWYDEGEERNRGNFPPRFSGRQFPNYSSELNVNALELEDSALYLCASSLGQGPYEAFFGQGTRLTVV.

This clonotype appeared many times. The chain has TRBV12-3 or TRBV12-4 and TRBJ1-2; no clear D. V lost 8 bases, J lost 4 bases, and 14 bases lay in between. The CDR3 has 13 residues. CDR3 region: CASAPGVGYGYTF. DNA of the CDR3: TGTGCCAGCGCCCCCGGGGTAGGCTATGGCTACACCTTC.

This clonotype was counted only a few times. This CDR3 reads CASSLVGTPDTQYF. In DNA, the CDR3 is TGTGCCAGCAGCTTGGTAGGGACACCGGACACCCAGTACTTC. J is TRBJ2-5 and V is TRBV5-8; weak D call: TRBD1 (6 bases). V gave up 0 bases and J gave up 8 bases, with 14 bases separating them. The length of the CDR3 is 14 residues. Per the germline V gene, CDR1 is SGHTS and CDR2 is YDEGEE.

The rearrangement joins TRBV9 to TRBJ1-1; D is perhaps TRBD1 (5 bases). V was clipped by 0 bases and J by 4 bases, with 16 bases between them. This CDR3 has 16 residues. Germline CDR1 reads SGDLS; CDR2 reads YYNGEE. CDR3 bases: TGTGCCAGCAGCGTAGGGTGGGGGGATCGGGGCACTGAAGCTTTCTTT. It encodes CASSVGWGDRGTEAFF.

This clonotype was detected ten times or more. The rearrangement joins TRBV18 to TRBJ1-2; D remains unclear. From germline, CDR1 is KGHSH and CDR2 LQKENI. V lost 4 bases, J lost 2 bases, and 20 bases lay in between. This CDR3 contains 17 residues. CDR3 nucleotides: TGTGCCAGCTCACGGATTTCCTCCCGACACCAAAACTATGGCTACACCTTC. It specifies CASSRISSRHQNYGYTF.

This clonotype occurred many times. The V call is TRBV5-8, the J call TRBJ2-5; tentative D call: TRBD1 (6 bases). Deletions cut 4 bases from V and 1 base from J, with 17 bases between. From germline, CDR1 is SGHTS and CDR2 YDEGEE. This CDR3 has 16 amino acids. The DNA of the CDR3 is TGTGCCAGCAGCCATAGGCGACAGGTGCTCCAAGAGACCCAGTACTTC. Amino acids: CASSHRRQVLQETQYF.

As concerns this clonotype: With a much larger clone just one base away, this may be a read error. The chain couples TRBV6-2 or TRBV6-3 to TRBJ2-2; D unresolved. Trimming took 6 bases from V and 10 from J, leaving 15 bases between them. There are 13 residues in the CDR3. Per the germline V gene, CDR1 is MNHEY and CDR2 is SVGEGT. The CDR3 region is CASSDSLEMELFF. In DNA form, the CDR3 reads TGTGCCAGCAGCGACTCTTTGGAGATGGAGCTGTTTTTT.

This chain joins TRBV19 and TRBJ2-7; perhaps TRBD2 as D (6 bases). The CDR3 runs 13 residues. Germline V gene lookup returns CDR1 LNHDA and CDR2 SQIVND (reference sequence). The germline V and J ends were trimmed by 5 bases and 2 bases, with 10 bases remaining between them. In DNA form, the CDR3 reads TGTGCCAGTAGTGACGGGACTCCCTACGAGCAGTACTTC. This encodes CASSDGTPYEQYF.

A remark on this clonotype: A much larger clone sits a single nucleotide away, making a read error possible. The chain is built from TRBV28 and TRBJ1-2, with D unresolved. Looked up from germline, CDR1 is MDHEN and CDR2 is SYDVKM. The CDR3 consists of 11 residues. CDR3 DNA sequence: TGTGCCAGCGTCAGCAACTATGGCCACACCTTC. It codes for CASVSNYGHTF.

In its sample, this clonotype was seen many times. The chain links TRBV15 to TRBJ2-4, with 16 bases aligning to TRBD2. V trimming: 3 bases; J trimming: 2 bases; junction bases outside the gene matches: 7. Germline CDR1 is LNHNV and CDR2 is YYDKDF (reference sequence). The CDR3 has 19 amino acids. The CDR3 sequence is CATSRPGLAGGRSKNIQYF. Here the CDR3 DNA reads TGTGCCACCAGCAGGCCGGGACTAGCGGGAGGGCGGTCCAAAAACATTCAGTACTTC.

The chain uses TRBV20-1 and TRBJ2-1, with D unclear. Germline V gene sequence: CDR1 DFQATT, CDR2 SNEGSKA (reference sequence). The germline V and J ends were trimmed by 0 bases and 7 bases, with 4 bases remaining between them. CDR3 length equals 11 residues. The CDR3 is CSARDPNEQFF. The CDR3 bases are TGCAGTGCTAGAGACCCGAATGAGCAGTTCTTC.

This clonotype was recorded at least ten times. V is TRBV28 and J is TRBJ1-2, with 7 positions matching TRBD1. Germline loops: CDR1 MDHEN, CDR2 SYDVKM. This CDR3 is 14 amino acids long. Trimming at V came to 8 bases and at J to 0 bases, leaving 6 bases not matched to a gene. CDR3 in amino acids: CASGYRGANYGYTF. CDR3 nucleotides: TGTGCCAGCGGCTACAGGGGAGCTAACTATGGCTACACCTTC.

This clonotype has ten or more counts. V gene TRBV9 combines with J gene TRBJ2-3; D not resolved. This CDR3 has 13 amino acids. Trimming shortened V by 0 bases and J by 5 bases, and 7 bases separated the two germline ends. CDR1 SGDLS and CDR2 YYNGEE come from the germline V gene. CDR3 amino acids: CASSVEGIDTQYF. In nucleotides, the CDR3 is TGTGCCAGCAGCGTAGAAGGGATAGATACGCAGTATTTT.

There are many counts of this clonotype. The CDR3 region has the DNA TGTGCCACCAGTGATTTTAGGCTAGGCAGAGAGCAGTTCTTC. It translates to CATSDFRLGREQFF. The rearrangement joins TRBV24-1 to TRBJ2-1; D remains unclear. CDR3 length: 14 residues. The germline CDR1 and CDR2 sequences are KGHDR and SFDVKD. The ends were cut back, 1 base at V and 10 bases at J, with 13 bases in the middle.

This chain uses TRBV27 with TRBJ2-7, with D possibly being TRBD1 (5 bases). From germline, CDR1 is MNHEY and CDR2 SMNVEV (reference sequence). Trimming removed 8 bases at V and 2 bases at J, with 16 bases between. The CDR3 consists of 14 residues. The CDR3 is CASQGYPWTYEQYF. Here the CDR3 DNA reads TGTGCCAGCCAGGGATACCCCTGGACCTACGAGCAGTACTTC.

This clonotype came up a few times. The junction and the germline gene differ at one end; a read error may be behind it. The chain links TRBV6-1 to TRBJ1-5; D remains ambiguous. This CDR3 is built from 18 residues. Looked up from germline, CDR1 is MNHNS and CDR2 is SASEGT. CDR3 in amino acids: CASRDLKDGTFSNRPQHF. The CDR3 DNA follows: TGTGCCAGCAGGGACTTAAAGGACGGAACATTTAGCAATCGGCCCCAGCATTTT.

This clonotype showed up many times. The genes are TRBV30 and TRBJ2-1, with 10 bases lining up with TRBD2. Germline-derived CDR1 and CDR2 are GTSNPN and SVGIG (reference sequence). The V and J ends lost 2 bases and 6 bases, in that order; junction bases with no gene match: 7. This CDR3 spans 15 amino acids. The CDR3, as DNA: TGTGCCTGGAGTTTTACTAGCGGGAAGGGCAATGAGCAGTTCTTC. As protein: CAWSFTSGKGNEQFF.

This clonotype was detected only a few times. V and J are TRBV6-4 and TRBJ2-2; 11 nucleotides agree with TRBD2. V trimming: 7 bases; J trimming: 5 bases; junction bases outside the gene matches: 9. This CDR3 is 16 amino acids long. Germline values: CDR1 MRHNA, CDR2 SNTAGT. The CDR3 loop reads CASTSTSGGRTGELFF. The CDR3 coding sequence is TGTGCCAGCACCTCTACTAGCGGGGGACGAACCGGGGAGCTGTTTTTT.

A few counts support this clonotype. The CDR3 nucleotides read TGCGCCAGCAGTTCGACGGGGGGCTTGACAGATACGCAGTATTTT. Amino acids: CASSSTGGLTDTQYF. V usage is TRBV5-1 and J usage is TRBJ2-3; D is possibly TRBD2 (7 bases). Germline lookup yields CDR1 SGHRS and CDR2 YFSETQ. V was shortened by 5 bases and J by 3 bases, with 16 bases between the two germline ends. The CDR3 length is 15 residues.

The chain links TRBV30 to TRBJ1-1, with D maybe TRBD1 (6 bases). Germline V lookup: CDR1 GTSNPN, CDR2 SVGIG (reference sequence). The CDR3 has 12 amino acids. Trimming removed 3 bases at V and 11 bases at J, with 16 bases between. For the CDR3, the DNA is TGTGCCTGGAGGGGCTGGACAGCTCGCGCTTTCTTT. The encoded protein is CAWRGWTARAFF. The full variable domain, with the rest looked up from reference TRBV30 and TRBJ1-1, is SQTIHQWPATLVQPVGSPLSLECTVEGTSNPNLYWYRQAAGRGLQLLFYSVGIGQISSEVPQNLSASRPQDRQFILSSKKLLLSDSGFYLCAWRGWTARAFFGQGTRLTVV.

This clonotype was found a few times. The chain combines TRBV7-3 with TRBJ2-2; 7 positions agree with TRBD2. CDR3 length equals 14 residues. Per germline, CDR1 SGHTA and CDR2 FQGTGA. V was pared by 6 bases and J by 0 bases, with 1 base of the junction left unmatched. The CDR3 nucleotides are TGTGCCAGCAGGGGGGGGTCGAACACCGGGGAGCTGTTTTTT. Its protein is CASRGGSNTGELFF.

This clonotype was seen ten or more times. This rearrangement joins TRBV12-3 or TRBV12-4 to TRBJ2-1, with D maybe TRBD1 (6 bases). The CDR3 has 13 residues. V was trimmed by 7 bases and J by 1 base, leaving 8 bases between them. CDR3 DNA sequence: TGTGCCAGCACACAGGGATCCTACAATGAGCAGTTCTTC. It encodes CASTQGSYNEQFF.